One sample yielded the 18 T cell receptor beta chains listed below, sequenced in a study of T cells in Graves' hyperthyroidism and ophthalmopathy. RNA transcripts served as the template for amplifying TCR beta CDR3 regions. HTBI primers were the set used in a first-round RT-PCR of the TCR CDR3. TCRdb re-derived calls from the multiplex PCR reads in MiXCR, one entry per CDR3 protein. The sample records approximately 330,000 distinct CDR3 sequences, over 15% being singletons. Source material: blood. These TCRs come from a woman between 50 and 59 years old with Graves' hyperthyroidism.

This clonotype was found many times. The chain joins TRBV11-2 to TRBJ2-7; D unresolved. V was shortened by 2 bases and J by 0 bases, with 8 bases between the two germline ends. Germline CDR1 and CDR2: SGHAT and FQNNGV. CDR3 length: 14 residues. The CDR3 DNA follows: TGTGCCAGCAGCTTAATCCAAAGCTCCTACGAGCAGTACGTC. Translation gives CASSLIQSSYEQYV.

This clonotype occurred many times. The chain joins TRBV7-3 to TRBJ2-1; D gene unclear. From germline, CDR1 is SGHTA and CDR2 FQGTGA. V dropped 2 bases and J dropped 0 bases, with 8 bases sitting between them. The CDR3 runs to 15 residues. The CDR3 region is CASSLRFSSYNEQFF. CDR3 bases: TGTGCCAGCAGCTTACGGTTTAGCTCCTACAATGAGCAGTTCTTC.

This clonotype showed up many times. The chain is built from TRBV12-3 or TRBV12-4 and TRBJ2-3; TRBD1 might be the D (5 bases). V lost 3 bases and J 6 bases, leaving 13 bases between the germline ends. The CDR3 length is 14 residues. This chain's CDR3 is CASSFFRDRDTQYF. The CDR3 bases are TGTGCCAGCAGTTTTTTCAGGGATCGGGATACGCAGTATTTT.

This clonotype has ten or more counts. CDR3 residues: CASSEPYEQYF. The CDR3 nucleotides are TGTGCCAGCAGTGAACCCTACGAGCAGTACTTC. V is TRBV2 and J is TRBJ2-7; D gene unclear. Germline lookup yields CDR1 SNHLY and CDR2 FYNNEI. Trimming removed 2 bases from V and 2 bases from J, with 1 base in between. This CDR3 region has 11 residues.

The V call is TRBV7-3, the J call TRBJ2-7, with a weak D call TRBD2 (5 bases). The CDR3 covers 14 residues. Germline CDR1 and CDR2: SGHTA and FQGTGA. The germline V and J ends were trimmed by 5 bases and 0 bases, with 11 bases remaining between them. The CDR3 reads CASSPSIGSYEQYV. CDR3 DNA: TGTGCCAGCAGCCCTAGCATTGGCTCCTACGAGCAGTACGTC.

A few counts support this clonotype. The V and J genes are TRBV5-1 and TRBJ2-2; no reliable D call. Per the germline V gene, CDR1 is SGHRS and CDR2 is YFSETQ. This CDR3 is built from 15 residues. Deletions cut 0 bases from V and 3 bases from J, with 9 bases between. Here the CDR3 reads CASSLVAGYTGELFF. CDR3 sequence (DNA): TGCGCCAGCAGCTTGGTGGCAGGCTACACCGGGGAGCTGTTTTTT.

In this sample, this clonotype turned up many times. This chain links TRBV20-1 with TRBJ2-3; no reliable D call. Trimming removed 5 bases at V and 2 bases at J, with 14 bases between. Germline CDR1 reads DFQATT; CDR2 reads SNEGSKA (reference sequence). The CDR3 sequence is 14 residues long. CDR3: CSAFPVTYTDTQYF. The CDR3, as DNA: TGCAGTGCTTTCCCTGTGACCTACACAGATACGCAGTATTTT.

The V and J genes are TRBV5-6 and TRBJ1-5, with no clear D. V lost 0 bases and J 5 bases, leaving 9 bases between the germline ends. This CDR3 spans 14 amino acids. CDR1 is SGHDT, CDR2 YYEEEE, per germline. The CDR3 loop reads CASSLGFGDQPQHF. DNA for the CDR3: TGTGCCAGCAGCTTGGGGTTCGGGGATCAGCCCCAGCATTTT.

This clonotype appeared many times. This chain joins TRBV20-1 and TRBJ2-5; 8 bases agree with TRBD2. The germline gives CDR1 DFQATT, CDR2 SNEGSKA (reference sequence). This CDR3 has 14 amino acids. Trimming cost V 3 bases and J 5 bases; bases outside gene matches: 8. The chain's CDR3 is CSASGWRGDETQYF. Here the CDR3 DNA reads TGCAGTGCTAGTGGATGGCGGGGGGATGAGACCCAGTACTTC.

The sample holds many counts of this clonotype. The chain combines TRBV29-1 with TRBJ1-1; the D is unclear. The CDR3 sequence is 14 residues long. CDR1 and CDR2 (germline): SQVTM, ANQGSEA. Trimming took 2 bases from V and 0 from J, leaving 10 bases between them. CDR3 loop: CSVESHAMNTEAFF. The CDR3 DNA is TGCAGCGTTGAAAGTCATGCGATGAACACTGAAGCTTTCTTT.

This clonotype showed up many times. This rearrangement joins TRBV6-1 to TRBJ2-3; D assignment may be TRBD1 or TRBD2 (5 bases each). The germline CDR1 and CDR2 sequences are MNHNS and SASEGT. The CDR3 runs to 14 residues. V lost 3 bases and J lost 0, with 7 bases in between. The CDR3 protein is CASSDRDSTDTQYF. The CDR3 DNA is TGTGCCAGCAGTGACCGGGACAGCACAGATACGCAGTATTTT.

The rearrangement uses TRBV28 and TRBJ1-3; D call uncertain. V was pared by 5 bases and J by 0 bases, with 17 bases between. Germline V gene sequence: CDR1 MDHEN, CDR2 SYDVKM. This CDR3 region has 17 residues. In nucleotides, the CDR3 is TGTGCCAGCAGTACCTCGGTGACGGTGGACTCTGGAAACACCATATATTTT. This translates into CASSTSVTVDSGNTIYF.

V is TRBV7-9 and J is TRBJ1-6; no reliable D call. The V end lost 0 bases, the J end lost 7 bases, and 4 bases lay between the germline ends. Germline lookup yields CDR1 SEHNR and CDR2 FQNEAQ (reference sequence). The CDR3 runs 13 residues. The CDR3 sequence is CASSLAWNSPLHF. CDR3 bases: TGTGCCAGCAGCTTAGCGTGGAATTCACCCCTCCACTTT.

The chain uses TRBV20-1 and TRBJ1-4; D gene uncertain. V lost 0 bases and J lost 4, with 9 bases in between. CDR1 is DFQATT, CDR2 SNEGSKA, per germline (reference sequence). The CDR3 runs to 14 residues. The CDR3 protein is CSARDQEFNEKLFF. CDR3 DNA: TGCAGTGCTAGAGATCAAGAGTTTAATGAAAAACTGTTTTTT.

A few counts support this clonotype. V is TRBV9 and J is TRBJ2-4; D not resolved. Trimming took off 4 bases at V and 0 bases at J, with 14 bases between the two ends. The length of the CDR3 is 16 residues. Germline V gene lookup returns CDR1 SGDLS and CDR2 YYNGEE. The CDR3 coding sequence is TGTGCCAGCAGCCCAGACGGAAACCTAGCCAAAAACATTCAGTACTTC. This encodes CASSPDGNLAKNIQYF.

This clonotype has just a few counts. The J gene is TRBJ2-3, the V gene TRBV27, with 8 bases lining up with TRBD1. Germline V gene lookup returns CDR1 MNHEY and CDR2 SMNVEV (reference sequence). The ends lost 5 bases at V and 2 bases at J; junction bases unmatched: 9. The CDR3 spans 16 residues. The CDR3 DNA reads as TGTGCCAGCAGTCCAGATCCGGGACAGGACACAGATACGCAGTATTTT. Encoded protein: CASSPDPGQDTDTQYF.

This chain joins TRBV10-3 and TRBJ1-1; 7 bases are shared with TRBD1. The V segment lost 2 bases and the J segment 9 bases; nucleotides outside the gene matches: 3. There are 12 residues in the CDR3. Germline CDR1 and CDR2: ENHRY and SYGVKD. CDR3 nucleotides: TGTGCCATCAGTGAGAGACAGGGCCAAGCTTTCTTT. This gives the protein CAISERQGQAFF.

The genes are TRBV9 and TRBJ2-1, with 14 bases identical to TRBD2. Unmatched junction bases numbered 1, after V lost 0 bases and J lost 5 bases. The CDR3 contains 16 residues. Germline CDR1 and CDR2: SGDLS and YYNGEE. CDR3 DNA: TGTGCCAGCAGCGTAGGGACTAGCGGGAGGAACAATGAGCAGTTCTTC. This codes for CASSVGTSGRNNEQFF.